This T cell receptor (beta chain) was recovered during a study of metastatic and nonmetastatic thyroid tumors. Overall study: It was across blood and tumor or nodule tissue from malignant and benign thyroid patients that repertoires were compared.

Thyroid surgery was preceded by no treatment in any patient. Original data processing: A distant-metastasis classifier for papillary thyroid cancer was built using CDR3 differences across clinicopathological groups. TCRdb re-called the PCR reads via MiXCR. For this entry, the V and J calls and clone size follow TCRdb and not the study's own pipeline. The sample holds tens of thousands of clones, about 13% seen once. Study-wide findings and caveats: Malignant thyroid tumors reportedly had TCR beta diversity that was significantly higher than in benign nodules, in blood and tumor.

Details on this clone: What it recognizes is unknown.

The CDR3 totals 15 residues. The ends lost 3 bases at V and 7 bases at J; junction bases unmatched: 9. Germline values: CDR1 LGHDT, CDR2 YNNKEL (reference sequence). This chain links TRBV3-1 with TRBJ2-1; 7 positions match TRBD1. The origin of this receptor is a female donor with papillary thyroid cancer or a benign thyroid nodule (not recorded which). Some clones in this sample may be carry-over from other donors' samples. Sequencing was carried out using blood. This CDR3 is CASSHRQGRGNEQFF. CDR3 bases: TGTGCCAGCAGCCACCGACAGGGCCGCGGGAATGAGCAGTTCTTC.